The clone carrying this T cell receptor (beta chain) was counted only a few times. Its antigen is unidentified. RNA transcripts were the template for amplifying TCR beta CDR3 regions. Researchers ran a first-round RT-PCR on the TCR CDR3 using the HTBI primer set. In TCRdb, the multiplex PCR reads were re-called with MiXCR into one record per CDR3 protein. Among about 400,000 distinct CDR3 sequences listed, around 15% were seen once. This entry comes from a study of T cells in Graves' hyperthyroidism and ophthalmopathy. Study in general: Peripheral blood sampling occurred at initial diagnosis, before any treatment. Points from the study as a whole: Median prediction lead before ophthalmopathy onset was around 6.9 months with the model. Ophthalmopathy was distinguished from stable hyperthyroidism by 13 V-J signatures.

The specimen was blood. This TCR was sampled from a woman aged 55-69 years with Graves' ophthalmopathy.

CDR3 coding DNA: TGTGCCAGTAGTGTGATCGACAGACAAGAGACCCAGTACTTC. This codes for CASSVIDRQETQYF. The V gene is TRBV19, the J gene TRBJ2-5; the D gene is possibly TRBD1 (5 bases). The CDR3 extends over 14 amino acids. The germline gives CDR1 LNHDA, CDR2 SQIVND (reference sequence). With 5 bases removed from V and 2 bases from J, the gap between germline ends came to 12 bases. Full variable domain (rest looked up from reference TRBV19 and TRBJ2-5): DGGITQSPKYLFRKEGQNVTLSCEQNLNHDAMYWYRQDPGQGLRLIYYSQIVNDFQKGDIAEGYSVSREKKESFPLTVTSAQKNPTAFYLCASSVIDRQETQYFGPGTRLLVL.